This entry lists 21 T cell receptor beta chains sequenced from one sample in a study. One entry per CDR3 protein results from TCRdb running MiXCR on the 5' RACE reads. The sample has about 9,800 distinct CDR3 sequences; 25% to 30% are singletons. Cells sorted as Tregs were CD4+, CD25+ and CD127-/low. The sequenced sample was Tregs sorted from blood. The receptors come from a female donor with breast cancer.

In DNA, the CDR3 is TGTGCCAGCAGCATCGGACAGGGCCCCAACTACGAGCAGTACTTC. Its translation: CASSIGQGPNYEQYF. V usage is TRBV7-2 and J usage is TRBJ2-7; 8 bases match TRBD1. CDR1 SGHTA and CDR2 FQGNSA come from the germline V gene. The CDR3 is made up of 15 amino acids. With V trimmed by 5 bases and J by 3 bases, 9 bases remained unmatched. Using reference TRBV7-2 and TRBJ2-7 for the parts outside the CDR3, the full variable domain is GAGVSQSPSNKVTEKGKDVELRCDPISGHTALYWYRQSLGQGLEFLIYFQGNSAPDKSGLPSDRFSAERTGGSVSTLTIQRTQQEDSAVYLCASSIGQGPNYEQYFGPGTRLTVT.

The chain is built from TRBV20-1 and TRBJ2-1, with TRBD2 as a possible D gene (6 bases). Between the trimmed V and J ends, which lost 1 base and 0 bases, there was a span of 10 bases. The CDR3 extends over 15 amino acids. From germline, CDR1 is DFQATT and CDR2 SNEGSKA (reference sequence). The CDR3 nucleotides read TGCAGTGCTAGAGGCGCTAGCGCCTCCTACAATGAGCAGTTCTTC. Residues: CSARGASASYNEQFF.

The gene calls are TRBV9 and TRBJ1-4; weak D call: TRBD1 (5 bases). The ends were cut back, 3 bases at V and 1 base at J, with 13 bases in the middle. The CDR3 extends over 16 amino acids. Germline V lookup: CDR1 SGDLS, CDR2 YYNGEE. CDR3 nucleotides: TGTGCCAGCAGCGCCAACGGACAAAAAACTAATGAAAAACTGTTTTTT. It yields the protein CASSANGQKTNEKLFF.

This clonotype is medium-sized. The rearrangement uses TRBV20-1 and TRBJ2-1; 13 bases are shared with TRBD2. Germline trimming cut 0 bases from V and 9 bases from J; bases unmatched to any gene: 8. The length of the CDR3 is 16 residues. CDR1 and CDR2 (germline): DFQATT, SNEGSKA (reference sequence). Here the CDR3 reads CSARDLLAGGYGEQFF. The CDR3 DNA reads TGCAGTGCTAGAGATTTACTAGCGGGAGGGTATGGTGAGCAGTTCTTC.

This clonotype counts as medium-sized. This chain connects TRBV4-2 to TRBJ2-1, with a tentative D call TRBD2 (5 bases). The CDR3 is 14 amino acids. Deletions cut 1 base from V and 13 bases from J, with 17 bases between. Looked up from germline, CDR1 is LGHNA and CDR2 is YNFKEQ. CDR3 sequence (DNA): TGTGCCAGCAGCCAAGGTACGGCCCCGGGGATTCAGTTCTTC. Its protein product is CASSQGTAPGIQFF.

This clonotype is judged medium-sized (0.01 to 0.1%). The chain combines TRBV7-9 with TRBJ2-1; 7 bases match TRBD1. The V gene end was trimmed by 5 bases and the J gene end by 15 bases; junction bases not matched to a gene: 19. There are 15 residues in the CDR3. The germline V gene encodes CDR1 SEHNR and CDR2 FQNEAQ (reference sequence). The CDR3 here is CASSELSSPTGFMFF. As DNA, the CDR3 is TGTGCCAGCAGCGAGTTGAGTAGTCCGACAGGGTTTATGTTCTTC.

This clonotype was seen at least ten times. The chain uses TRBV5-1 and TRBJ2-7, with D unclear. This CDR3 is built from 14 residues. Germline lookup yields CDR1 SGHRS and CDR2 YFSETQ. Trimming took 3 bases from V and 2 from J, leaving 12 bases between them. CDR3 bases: TGCGCCAGCAGCTGGGCGCAGGCCCCCTACGAGCAGTACTTC. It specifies CASSWAQAPYEQYF.

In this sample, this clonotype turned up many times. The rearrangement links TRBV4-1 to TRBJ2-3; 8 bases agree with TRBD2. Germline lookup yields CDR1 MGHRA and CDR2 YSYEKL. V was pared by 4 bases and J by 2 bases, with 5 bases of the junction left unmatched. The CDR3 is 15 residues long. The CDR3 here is CASSRLLADTDTQYF. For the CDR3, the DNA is TGCGCCAGCAGCCGCTTACTAGCGGACACAGATACGCAGTATTTT.

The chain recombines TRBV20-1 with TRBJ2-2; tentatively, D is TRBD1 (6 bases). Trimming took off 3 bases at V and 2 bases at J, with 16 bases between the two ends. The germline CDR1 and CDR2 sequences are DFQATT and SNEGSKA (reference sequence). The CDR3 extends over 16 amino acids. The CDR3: CSASPKPGHNTGELFF. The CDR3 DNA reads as TGCAGTGCTAGTCCTAAACCGGGACACAACACCGGGGAGCTGTTTTTT.

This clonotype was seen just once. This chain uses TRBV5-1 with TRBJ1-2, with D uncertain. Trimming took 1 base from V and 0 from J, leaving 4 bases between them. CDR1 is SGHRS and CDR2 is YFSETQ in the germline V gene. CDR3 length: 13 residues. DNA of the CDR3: TGCGCCAGCAGCTTGTCTCCTAACTATGGCTACACCTTC. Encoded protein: CASSLSPNYGYTF.

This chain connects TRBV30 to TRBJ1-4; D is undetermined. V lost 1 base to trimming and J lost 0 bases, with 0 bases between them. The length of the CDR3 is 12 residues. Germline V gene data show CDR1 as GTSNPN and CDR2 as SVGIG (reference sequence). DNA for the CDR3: TGTGCCTGGAGTGCAACTAATGAAAAACTGTTTTTT. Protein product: CAWSATNEKLFF.

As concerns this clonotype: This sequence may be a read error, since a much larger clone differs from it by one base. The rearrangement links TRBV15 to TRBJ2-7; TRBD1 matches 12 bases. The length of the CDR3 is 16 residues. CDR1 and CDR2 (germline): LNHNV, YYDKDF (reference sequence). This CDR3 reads CAPSVRGTGGFYEQYF. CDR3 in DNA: TGTGCCCCCAGCGTCCGCGGGACAGGGGGCTTTTACGAGCAGTACTTC.

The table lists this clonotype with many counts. The CDR3: CASSTSSAPYNEQFF. In nucleotides, the CDR3 is TGTGCCAGCAGCACGTCTAGCGCTCCCTACAATGAGCAGTTCTTC. The rearrangement links TRBV9 to TRBJ2-1; TRBD2 might be the D (6 bases). Germline values: CDR1 SGDLS, CDR2 YYNGEE. The length of the CDR3 is 15 residues. V lost 4 bases and J 2 bases, leaving 13 bases between the germline ends.

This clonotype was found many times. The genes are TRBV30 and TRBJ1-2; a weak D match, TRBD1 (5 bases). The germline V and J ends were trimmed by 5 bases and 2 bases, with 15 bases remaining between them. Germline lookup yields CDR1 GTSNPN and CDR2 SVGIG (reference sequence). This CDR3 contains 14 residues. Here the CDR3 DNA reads TGTGCCTGGGTACCTTTCCGGGACAACTATGGCTACACCTTC. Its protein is CAWVPFRDNYGYTF.

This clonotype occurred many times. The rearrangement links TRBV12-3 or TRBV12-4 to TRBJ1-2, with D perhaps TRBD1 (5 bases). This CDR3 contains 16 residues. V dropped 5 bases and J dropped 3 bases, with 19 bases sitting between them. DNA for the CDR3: TGTGCCAGCAGTCGTAATGCGGGACCCCCATACTATGGCTACACCTTC. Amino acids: CASSRNAGPPYYGYTF.

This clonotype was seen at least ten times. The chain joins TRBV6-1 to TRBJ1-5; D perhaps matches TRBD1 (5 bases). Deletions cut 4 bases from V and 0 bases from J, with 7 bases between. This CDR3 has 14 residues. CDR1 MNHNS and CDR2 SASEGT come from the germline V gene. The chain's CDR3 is CASSGQYSNQPQHF. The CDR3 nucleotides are TGTGCCAGCAGTGGACAGTATAGCAATCAGCCCCAGCATTTT.

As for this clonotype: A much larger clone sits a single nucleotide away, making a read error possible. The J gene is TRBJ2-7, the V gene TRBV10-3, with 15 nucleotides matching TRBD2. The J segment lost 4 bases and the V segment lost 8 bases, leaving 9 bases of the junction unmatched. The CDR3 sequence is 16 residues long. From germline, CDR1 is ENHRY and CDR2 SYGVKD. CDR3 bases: TGTGCCATCGGTGGGGGACTAGCGGGAGGCGGGTACGAGCAGTACTTC. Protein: CAIGGGLAGGGYEQYF.

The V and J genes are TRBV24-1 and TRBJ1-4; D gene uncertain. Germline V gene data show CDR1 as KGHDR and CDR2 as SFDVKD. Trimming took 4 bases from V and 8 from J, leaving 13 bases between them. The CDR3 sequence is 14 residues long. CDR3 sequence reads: CATSDERFGEKLFF. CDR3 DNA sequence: TGTGCCACCAGTGACGAAAGGTTTGGCGAAAAACTGTTTTTT.

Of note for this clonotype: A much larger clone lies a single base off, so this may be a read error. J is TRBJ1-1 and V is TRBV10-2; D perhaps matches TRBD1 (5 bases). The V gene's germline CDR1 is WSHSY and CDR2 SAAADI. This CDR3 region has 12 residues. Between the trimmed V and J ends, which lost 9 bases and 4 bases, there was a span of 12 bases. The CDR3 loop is CARRRQSTEAFF. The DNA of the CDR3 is TGCGCCAGACGCAGACAGAGCACTGAAGCTTTCTTT.

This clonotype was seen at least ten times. This chain's CDR3 is CASSLAGSSYNEQFF. The CDR3 DNA reads as TGTGCCAGCAGTTTGGCAGGAAGCTCCTACAATGAGCAGTTCTTC. This chain connects TRBV28 to TRBJ2-1; D is unresolved. The CDR3 runs to 15 residues. Germline-derived CDR1 and CDR2 are MDHEN and SYDVKM. V was trimmed by 3 bases and J by 0 bases, leaving 9 bases between them.

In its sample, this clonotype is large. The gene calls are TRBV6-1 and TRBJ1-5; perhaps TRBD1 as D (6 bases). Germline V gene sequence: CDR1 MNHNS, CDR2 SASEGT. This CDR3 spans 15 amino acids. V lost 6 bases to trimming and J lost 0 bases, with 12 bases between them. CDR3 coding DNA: TGTGCCAGCAGGGACTGGACAGATAGCAATCAGCCCCAGCATTTT. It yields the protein CASRDWTDSNQPQHF.